Shown below are 18 T cell receptor beta chains from a single sample sequenced in a study of a mutant IDH1 vaccine in newly diagnosed glioma. No antigen is known for these receptors. Clones were sequenced by immunoSEQ multiplex PCR, and TCRdb holds only the in-frame ones, with some missing. The data show 40,000 to 50,000 clones, more than 80% seen once. Time point described: week 35, safety follow-up. What each vaccine dose contained was 300 ug of mutant IDH1 20-mer peptide, accompanied by topical imiquimod. Here the sequenced sample was PBMCs, taken from a glioma patient whose treatment included an IDH1 peptide vaccine. These TCRs come from a man aged 35-49 years with glioma.

The chain has TRBV28 and TRBJ1-2; possibly TRBD1 for D (6 bases). CDR1 and CDR2 from the germline V gene are MDHEN and SYDVKM. The V end lost 2 bases, the J end lost 7 bases, and 17 bases lay between the germline ends. This CDR3 has 15 amino acids. CDR3 loop: CASSLAGPGASGYTF. CDR3 DNA: TGTGCCAGCAGTTTAGCGGGTCCGGGGGCGAGTGGCTACACCTTC.

The V and J genes are TRBV6-6 and TRBJ2-2; D possibly corresponds to TRBD1 (5 bases). From germline, CDR1 is MNHNY and CDR2 SVGAGI (reference sequence). This CDR3 is 16 amino acids long. Trimming left V 2 bases short and J 1 base short, with 11 bases between. The CDR3 nucleotides read TGTGCCAGCAGTTACGCGACAGACTGGAACACCGGGGAGCTGTTTTTT. Amino acid sequence: CASSYATDWNTGELFF.

The chain uses TRBV15 and TRBJ1-1; D perhaps matches TRBD1 (6 bases). The CDR3 contains 15 residues. Germline CDR1 reads LNHNV; CDR2 reads YYDKDF (reference sequence). Trimming removed 3 bases at V and 3 bases at J, with 14 bases between. The CDR3 DNA reads TGTGCCACCAGCAGGCGGGGGGCCTACCACACTGAAGCTTTCTTT. This encodes CATSRRGAYHTEAFF.

V gene TRBV19 combines with J gene TRBJ1-1; the D is unclear. CDR1 and CDR2 from the germline V gene are LNHDA and SQIVND (reference sequence). Trimming removed 7 bases at V and 1 base at J, with 16 bases between. The length of the CDR3 is 15 residues. The chain's CDR3 is CASKVEASENTEAFF. The CDR3 bases are TGTGCCAGTAAAGTAGAGGCCAGTGAGAACACTGAAGCTTTCTTT.

The chain carries TRBV10-3 and TRBJ2-2; 12 bases align to TRBD2. The germline V gene has CDR1 ENHRY and CDR2 SYGVKD. Trimming took 3 bases from V and 5 from J; bases not matched to a gene: 4. This CDR3 region has 16 residues. CDR3 nucleotides: TGTGCCATCAGTGACAGACTAGCGGGAGCAACCGGGGAGCTGTTTTTT. Its protein product is CAISDRLAGATGELFF.

A word on this clone: One junction end does not reproduce the germline sequence, and a read error may be involved. V and J are TRBV19 and TRBJ1-4, with D possibly being TRBD1 (6 bases). This CDR3 contains 13 residues. Germline CDR1 LNHDA, CDR2 SQIVND (reference sequence). The CDR3 sequence: CASSPRDKAQSWF. The CDR3 nucleotides are TGTGCCAGTAGTCCCCGGGACAAGGCCCAATCGTGGTTT.

The chain employs TRBV28 and TRBJ2-7; 9 nucleotides agree with TRBD1. V dropped 3 bases and J dropped 8; count of bases not matched to a gene: 8. Germline V lookup: CDR1 MDHEN, CDR2 SYDVKM. The CDR3 extends over 14 amino acids. The CDR3 is CASSLGQGMIKQYF. Here the CDR3 DNA reads TGTGCCAGCAGTTTGGGACAGGGCATGATTAAGCAGTACTTC.

This clone occurred a few times. The chain is built from TRBV25-1 and TRBJ1-4; D gene ambiguous. Trimming shortened V by 3 bases and J by 0 bases, and 17 bases separated the two germline ends. Per the germline V gene, CDR1 is MGHDK and CDR2 is SYGVNS. The CDR3 is 18 residues long. CDR3: CASSDSWEGTTTNEKLFF. CDR3 nucleotide sequence: TGTGCCAGCAGTGATTCTTGGGAGGGAACGACAACTAATGAAAAACTGTTTTTT.

In its sample, this clone was seen once. The J gene is TRBJ1-4, the V gene TRBV7-8, with 7 bases identical to TRBD1. The CDR3 runs to 16 residues. The germline gives CDR1 SGHVS, CDR2 FQNEAQ. The V gene end was trimmed by 4 bases and the J gene end by 7 bases; junction bases not matched to a gene: 12. CDR3 DNA: TGTGCCAGCAGCTGGGCGCATCGGGACAGAGGTGAAAAACTGTTTTTT. Protein: CASSWAHRDRGEKLFF.

The CDR3 nucleotides read TGTGCCAGCAGTGAGAGAACCGGGAACCTGCAGTATTTT. Protein: CASSERTGNLQYF. The chain joins TRBV25-1 to TRBJ2-3; D perhaps matches TRBD2 (5 bases). Trimming took 3 bases from V and 11 from J, leaving 15 bases between them. Germline CDR1 MGHDK, CDR2 SYGVNS. The CDR3 is 13 amino acids.

The rearrangement links TRBV7-9 to TRBJ1-5; 8 bases map to TRBD1. J lost 3 bases, V lost 0 bases, and 10 bases had no gene match. The CDR3 has 18 amino acids. Germline lookup yields CDR1 SEHNR and CDR2 FQNEAQ (reference sequence). DNA of the CDR3: TGTGCCAGCAGCTTAGCGGCTACAGGGGGGCTAACCAATCAGCCCCAGCATTTT. The encoded protein is CASSLAATGGLTNQPQHF.

This sequence joins TRBV9 and TRBJ1-2; 7 bases agree with TRBD1. The germline CDR1 and CDR2 sequences are SGDLS and YYNGEE. With V trimmed by 4 bases and J by 7 bases, 10 bases remained unmatched. The CDR3 sequence is 14 residues long. CDR3 loop: CASSRGPVGGGYTF. The CDR3 coding sequence is TGTGCCAGCAGCAGGGGGCCAGTAGGAGGTGGCTACACCTTC.

The rearrangement joins TRBV11-2 to TRBJ1-6, with D hard to call. V lost 5 bases and J 9 bases, leaving 8 bases between the germline ends. Germline V CDR1 and CDR2: SGHAT, FQNNGV. CDR3 length equals 12 residues. The CDR3 nucleotides read TGTGCCAGCAGCAGAATACCTTCACCCCTCCACTTT. Translated, it gives CASSRIPSPLHF.

The V and J genes are TRBV21-1 and TRBJ2-5; whether TRBD2, the table's D call, matches the DNA was not checked. TRBV21-1 is a known pseudogene. The CDR3 runs 15 residues. The CDR3 region is CASSKENTGKETQYF. The CDR3 coding sequence is TGTGCCAGCAGCAAAGAGAACACGGGGAAAGAGACCCAGTACTTC.

The V and J genes are TRBV4-1 and TRBJ2-2; D is perhaps TRBD1 (5 bases). The CDR3 is 17 residues long. The V gene's germline CDR1 is MGHRA and CDR2 YSYEKL. V lost 0 bases, J lost 4 bases, and 15 bases lay in between. In nucleotides, the CDR3 is TGCGCCAGCAGCCAAGATTGGGCAGGGATCCTCACCGGGGAGCTGTTTTTT. It yields the protein CASSQDWAGILTGELFF.

V and J are TRBV7-6 and TRBJ2-5, with D perhaps TRBD1 (5 bases). The CDR3 extends over 13 amino acids. Trimming pared 3 bases from V and 5 bases from J, leaving 10 bases between. Per the germline V gene, CDR1 is SGHVS and CDR2 is FNYEAQ. The CDR3 sequence: CASSLAAGETQYF. CDR3 in DNA: TGTGCCAGCAGCTTGGCTGCAGGGGAGACCCAGTACTTC. Full variable domain (rest looked up from reference TRBV7-6 and TRBJ2-5): GAGVSQSPRYKVTKRGQDVALRCDPISGHVSLYWYRQALGQGPEFLTYFNYEAQQDKSGLPNDRFSAERPEGSISTLTIQRTEQRDSAMYRCASSLAAGETQYFGPGTRLLVL.

The chain carries TRBV5-1 and TRBJ1-6; a weak D match, TRBD1 (5 bases). This CDR3 region has 14 residues. Germline V CDR1 and CDR2: SGHRS, YFSETQ. The germline V and J ends were trimmed by 6 bases and 7 bases, with 14 bases remaining between them. The DNA of the CDR3 is TGCGCCAGCACCGGGGGGACCATAAATTCACCCCTCCACTTT. This codes for CASTGGTINSPLHF.

The chain uses TRBV6-4 and TRBJ2-7, with 8 bases lining up with TRBD1. The J segment lost 6 bases and the V segment lost 9 bases, leaving 13 bases of the junction unmatched. CDR1 is MRHNA, CDR2 SNTAGT, per germline. The CDR3 spans 14 residues. The CDR3 bases are TGTGCCAGGACGACAGGGGTCTTTTCTTGCGAGCAGTACGTC. Translated, it gives CARTTGVFSCEQYV.